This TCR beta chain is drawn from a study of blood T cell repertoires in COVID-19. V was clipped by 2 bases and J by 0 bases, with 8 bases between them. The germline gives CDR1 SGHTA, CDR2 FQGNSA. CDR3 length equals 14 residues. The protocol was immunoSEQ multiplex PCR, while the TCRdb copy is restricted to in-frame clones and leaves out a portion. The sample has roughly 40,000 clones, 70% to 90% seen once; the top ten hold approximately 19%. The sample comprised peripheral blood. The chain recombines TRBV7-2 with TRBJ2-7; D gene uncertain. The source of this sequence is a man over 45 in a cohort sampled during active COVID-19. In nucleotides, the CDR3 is TGTGCCAGCAGCTTAAGCTTTAGCTCCTACGAGCAGTACGTC. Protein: CASSLSFSSYEQYV.